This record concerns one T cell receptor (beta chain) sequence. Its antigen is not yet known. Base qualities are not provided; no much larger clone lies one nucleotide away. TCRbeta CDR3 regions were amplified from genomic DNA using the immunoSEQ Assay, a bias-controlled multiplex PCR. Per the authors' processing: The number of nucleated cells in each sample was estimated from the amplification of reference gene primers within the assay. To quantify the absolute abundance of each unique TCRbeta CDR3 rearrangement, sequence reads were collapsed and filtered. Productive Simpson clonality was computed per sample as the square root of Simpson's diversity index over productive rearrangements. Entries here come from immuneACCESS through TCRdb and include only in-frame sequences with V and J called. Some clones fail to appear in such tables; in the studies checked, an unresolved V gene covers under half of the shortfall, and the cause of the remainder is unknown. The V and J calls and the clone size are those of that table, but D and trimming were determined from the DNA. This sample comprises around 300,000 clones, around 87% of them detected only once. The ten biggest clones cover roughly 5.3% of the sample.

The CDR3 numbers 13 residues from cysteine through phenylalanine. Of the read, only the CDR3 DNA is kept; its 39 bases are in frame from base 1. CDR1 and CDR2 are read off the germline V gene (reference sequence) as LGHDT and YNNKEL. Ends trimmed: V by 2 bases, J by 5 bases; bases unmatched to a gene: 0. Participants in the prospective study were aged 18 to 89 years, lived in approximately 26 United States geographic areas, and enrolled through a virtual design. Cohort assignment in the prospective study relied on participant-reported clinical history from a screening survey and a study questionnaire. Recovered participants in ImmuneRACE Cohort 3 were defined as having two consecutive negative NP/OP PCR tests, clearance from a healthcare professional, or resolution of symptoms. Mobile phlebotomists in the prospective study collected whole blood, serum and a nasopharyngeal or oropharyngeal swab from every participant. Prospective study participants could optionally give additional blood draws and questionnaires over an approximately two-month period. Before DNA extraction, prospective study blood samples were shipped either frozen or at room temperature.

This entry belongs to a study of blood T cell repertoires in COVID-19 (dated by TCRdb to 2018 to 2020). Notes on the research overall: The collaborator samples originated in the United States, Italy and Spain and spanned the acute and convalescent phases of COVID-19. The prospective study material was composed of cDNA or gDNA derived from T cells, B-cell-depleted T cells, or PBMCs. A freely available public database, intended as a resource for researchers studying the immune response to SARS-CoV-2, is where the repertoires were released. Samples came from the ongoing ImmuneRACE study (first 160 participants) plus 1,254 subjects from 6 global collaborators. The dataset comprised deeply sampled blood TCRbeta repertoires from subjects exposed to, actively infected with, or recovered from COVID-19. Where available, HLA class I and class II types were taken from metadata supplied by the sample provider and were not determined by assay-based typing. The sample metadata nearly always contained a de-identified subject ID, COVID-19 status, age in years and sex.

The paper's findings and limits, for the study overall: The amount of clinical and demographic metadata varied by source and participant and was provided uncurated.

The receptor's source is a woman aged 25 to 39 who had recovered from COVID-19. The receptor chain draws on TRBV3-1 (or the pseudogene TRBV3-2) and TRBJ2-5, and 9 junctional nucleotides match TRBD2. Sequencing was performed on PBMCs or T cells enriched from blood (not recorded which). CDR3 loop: CASSQLAGETQYF. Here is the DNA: TGTGCCAGCAGCCAACTAGCGGGGGAGACCCAGTACTTC.